Presented here are 18 T cell receptor beta chains from one specimen sequenced in a study of early T cells in non-severe SARS-CoV-2 infection. TCRdb reprocessed the 5' RACE reads via MiXCR and lists one record per CDR3 protein. The sample has more than 65,000 distinct CDR3 sequences, roughly an eighth seen once. The sequencing used whole blood, collected at baseline. The receptors come from an adult who was a healthcare worker with PCR-confirmed SARS-CoV-2 infection or an uninfected control (not recorded which).

This clonotype has more than one count but fewer than ten. The chain carries TRBV7-2 and TRBJ2-5; 9 bases are shared with TRBD1. After removal of 8 bases from V and 4 bases from J, the junction contained 2 bases not matched to a gene. Germline assignment: CDR1 SGHTA and CDR2 FQGNSA. There are 12 residues in the CDR3. CDR3 residues: CASGTGPETQYF. CDR3 sequence (DNA): TGTGCCAGCGGGACAGGGCCAGAGACCCAGTACTTC.

The V call is TRBV11-1, the J call TRBJ2-1; 8 nucleotides match TRBD2. The CDR3 runs 14 residues. Trimming removed 5 bases from V and 5 bases from J; junction bases left unmatched: 5. Germline loops: CDR1 SGHAT, CDR2 FQDESV (reference sequence). The CDR3 coding sequence is TGTGCCAGCAGCACGGGGGGGCCCCACAATGAGCAGTTCTTC. This codes for CASSTGGPHNEQFF.

The chain joins TRBV5-5 to TRBJ1-2; D not resolved. V lost 0 bases, J lost 3 bases, and 12 bases lay in between. Germline V gene sequence: CDR1 SGHKS, CDR2 YYEKEE (reference sequence). The CDR3 covers 15 residues. CDR3 in DNA: TGTGCCAGCAGCTTGGAGCTGGGTATCGACTATGGCTACACCTTC. It is translated as CASSLELGIDYGYTF.

The V gene is TRBV6-5, the J gene TRBJ1-5, with TRBD1 identical over 7 bases. Germline V lookup: CDR1 MNHEY, CDR2 SVGAGI. With 5 bases clipped from V and 3 bases from J, the junction kept 7 bases outside the gene matches. The CDR3 consists of 15 residues. The CDR3 DNA follows: TGTGCCAGCAGTCAGGGGGAGGGGCCCAATCAGCCCCAGCATTTT. Its protein is CASSQGEGPNQPQHF.

V is TRBV4-3 and J is TRBJ2-2, with D unclear. From germline, CDR1 is LGHNA and CDR2 YSLEER. This CDR3 has 15 residues. The V gene lost 0 bases and the J gene lost 3 bases, with 8 bases spanning the gap. The CDR3 nucleotides read TGCGCCAGCAGCCAAGAAGGGCAGTACACCGGGGAGCTGTTTTTT. This translates into CASSQEGQYTGELFF.

This clonotype was observed many times. This rearrangement joins TRBV10-2 to TRBJ2-1; 7 nucleotides agree with TRBD1. J was trimmed by 0 bases and V by 5 bases; bases with no gene match: 7. Germline CDR1 and CDR2: WSHSY and SAAADI. This CDR3 is built from 16 residues. Written as DNA, the CDR3 is TGCGCCAGCAGTCGGAAGGGGGCCAGCTCCTACAATGAGCAGTTCTTC. Its translation is CASSRKGASSYNEQFF.

This clonotype was counted between two and nine times. J is TRBJ1-1 and V is TRBV20-1; perhaps TRBD1 as D (5 bases). The CDR3 is 15 amino acids. V lost 0 bases and J 4 bases, leaving 15 bases between the germline ends. Germline CDR1 and CDR2: DFQATT and SNEGSKA (reference sequence). The DNA of the CDR3 is TGCAGTGCTAGAGACCAGGGCGTTCCGGGCACTGAAGCTTTCTTT. Its translation is CSARDQGVPGTEAFF.

This clonotype was observed many times. CDR3: CASSSPRANTEAFF. The CDR3 DNA follows: TGTGCCAGCAGCTCGCCCCGGGCAAACACTGAAGCTTTCTTT. This rearrangement joins TRBV7-6 to TRBJ1-1, with D unresolved. The CDR3 is 14 residues long. Germline CDR1 SGHVS, CDR2 FNYEAQ. Deletions cut 4 bases from V and 2 bases from J, with 11 bases between.

The rearrangement uses TRBV20-1 and TRBJ2-3, with D possibly matching TRBD2 (6 bases). From germline, CDR1 is DFQATT and CDR2 SNEGSKA (reference sequence). The CDR3 covers 16 residues. Between the trimmed V and J ends, which lost 5 bases and 0 bases, there was a span of 18 bases. As DNA, the CDR3 is TGCAGTGCTCAGAGAGCGGGCCGGCCGAGCACAGATACGCAGTATTTT. It codes for CSAQRAGRPSTDTQYF.

This clonotype turned up a few times. The chain recombines TRBV28 with TRBJ2-7; D is unclear. The CDR3 spans 12 residues. The V gene's germline CDR1 is MDHEN and CDR2 SYDVKM. Deletions cut 7 bases from V and 7 bases from J, with 14 bases between. In DNA, the CDR3 is TGTGCCAGCATCCCCAGCGTCGGGGAGCAGTACTTC. It encodes CASIPSVGEQYF.

This clonotype was counted a few times. The chain carries TRBV19 and TRBJ1-2; perhaps TRBD1 as D (6 bases). The CDR3 is made up of 13 amino acids. The V end lost 5 bases, the J end lost 4 bases, and 11 bases lay between the germline ends. Germline CDR1 LNHDA, CDR2 SQIVND (reference sequence). The CDR3 DNA reads as TGTGCCAGTAGTCCTGGACAGCCCTATGGCTACACCTTC. Protein sequence: CASSPGQPYGYTF.

The chain combines TRBV29-1 with TRBJ2-3; no clear D. This CDR3 region has 13 residues. Germline loops: CDR1 SQVTM, CDR2 ANQGSEA. V was pared by 4 bases and J by 1 base, with 9 bases between. The CDR3, as DNA: TGCAGCGTTGCCCGGACCGGCACAGATACGCAGTATTTT. Its protein product is CSVARTGTDTQYF.

This clonotype has a count of ten or more. The rearrangement joins TRBV29-1 to TRBJ1-1; tentatively, D is TRBD1 (5 bases). Germline loops: CDR1 SQVTM, CDR2 ANQGSEA. CDR3 length equals 16 residues. Trimming left V 5 bases short and J 0 bases short, with 19 bases between. CDR3 sequence (DNA): TGCAGCGTTAACAAGGGAGGGGAATTTATGAACACTGAAGCTTTCTTT. It translates to CSVNKGGEFMNTEAFF.

This clonotype was seen only a few times. The CDR3 region has the DNA TGTGCCAGCAGCTTAGCTAGCGGGGGCCAATACAATGAGCAGTTCTTC. It encodes CASSLASGGQYNEQFF. This rearrangement joins TRBV7-2 to TRBJ2-1; 9 bases fit TRBD2. After removal of 0 bases from V and 4 bases from J, the junction contained 4 bases not matched to a gene. There are 16 residues in the CDR3. CDR1 SGHTA and CDR2 FQGNSA come from the germline V gene.

This clonotype was detected only a few times. The chain has TRBV10-2 and TRBJ2-3, with no clear D. The CDR3 is made up of 12 amino acids. CDR1 is WSHSY and CDR2 is SAAADI in the germline V gene. Trimming took 6 bases from V and 4 from J, leaving 8 bases between them. The CDR3 DNA follows: TGCGCCAGCAGAGCTACGTCAGATACGCAGTATTTT. The encoded protein is CASRATSDTQYF.

The genes are TRBV24-1 and TRBJ2-3, with 8 bases fitting TRBD1. Germline trimming cut 4 bases from V and 2 bases from J; bases unmatched to any gene: 4. The CDR3 extends over 15 amino acids. Germline V gene sequence: CDR1 KGHDR, CDR2 SFDVKD. In DNA form, the CDR3 reads TGTGCCACCAGTGACCAGGGACAGGCCACAGATACGCAGTATTTT. This sequence encodes CATSDQGQATDTQYF.

This clonotype has a handful of counts. J is TRBJ2-5 and V is TRBV6-5; maybe TRBD1 (6 bases). V lost 5 bases and J 2 bases, leaving 12 bases between the germline ends. The germline V gene has CDR1 MNHEY and CDR2 SVGAGI. The length of the CDR3 is 14 residues. This CDR3 is CASSPGTPQETQYF. DNA of the CDR3: TGTGCCAGCAGTCCCGGGACACCACAAGAGACCCAGTACTTC.

This clonotype was detected ten times or more. The chain combines TRBV11-2 with TRBJ1-1, with TRBD1 as a possible D gene (6 bases). Germline CDR1 and CDR2: SGHAT and FQNNGV. V was pared by 5 bases and J by 7 bases, with 14 bases between. This CDR3 has 13 residues. This CDR3 reads CASSLRGGVEAFF. The CDR3 nucleotides read TGTGCCAGCAGCCTCCGGGGGGGCGTTGAAGCTTTCTTT.